These 18 T cell receptor beta chains share one sample of origin, sequenced in a study of chemoradiotherapy in HPV16-positive cancers. Profiled with immunoSEQ multiplex PCR; TCRdb holds only in-frame clones, not every one. The top ten hold about 8% of the sample, which has approximately 6,600 clones, 70% to 80% seen once. The sequenced sample was tumor tissue, obtained from a patient who underwent chemoradiotherapy. These receptors all come from a human donor with HPV-associated anogenital cancer.

V and J are TRBV2 and TRBJ2-1; perhaps D is TRBD1 or TRBD2 (5 bases each). The germline V gene encodes CDR1 SNHLY and CDR2 FYNNEI. The V end was cut by 2 bases, the J end by 6 bases, with 11 bases between. The CDR3 contains 14 residues. The CDR3 loop is CASSEFGGRNEQFF. CDR3 in DNA: TGTGCCAGCAGTGAATTTGGGGGTCGCAATGAGCAGTTCTTC.

The chain joins TRBV6-6 to TRBJ1-6; D is possibly TRBD1 (5 bases). The V gene lost 4 bases and the J gene lost 6 bases, with 10 bases spanning the gap. The germline V gene encodes CDR1 MNHNY and CDR2 SVGAGI (reference sequence). This CDR3 is 14 amino acids long. The CDR3 here is CASSFRQSNSPLHF. The CDR3 DNA sequence: TGTGCCAGCAGTTTTCGACAGAGTAATTCACCCCTCCACTTT.

The rearrangement joins TRBV30 to TRBJ2-7, with 9 bases that match TRBD1. The V and J ends lost 0 bases and 5 bases, in that order; junction bases with no gene match: 11. The V gene's germline CDR1 is GTSNPN and CDR2 SVGIG (reference sequence). CDR3 size: 16 residues. CDR3 region: CAWSVDPGQGGDEQYF. Here the CDR3 DNA reads TGTGCCTGGAGTGTCGACCCGGGACAGGGAGGGGACGAGCAGTACTTC.

This chain uses TRBV4-2 with TRBJ1-1; the match to TRBD1 covers 9 bases. This CDR3 contains 13 residues. Trimming at V came to 4 bases and at J to 6 bases, leaving 3 bases not matched to a gene. Per germline, CDR1 LGHNA and CDR2 YNFKEQ. The CDR3 protein is CASSRTGASEAFF. The CDR3 nucleotides are TGTGCCAGCAGCCGGACAGGGGCCTCTGAAGCTTTCTTT.

This clone was found a few times. The chain joins TRBV5-8 to TRBJ2-7; 11 bases map to TRBD1. Germline assignment: CDR1 SGHTS and CDR2 YDEGEE. This CDR3 has 16 residues. V was pared by 0 bases and J by 5 bases, with 7 bases of the junction left unmatched. In DNA form, the CDR3 reads TGTGCCAGCAGCTTGGGATACGGGACAGGGGGTGACGAGCAGTACTTC. It specifies CASSLGYGTGGDEQYF.

As regards this clone: A read error may account for a junction end that differs from germline. The chain combines TRBV27 with TRBJ2-3; D not resolved. The CDR3 covers 9 residues. CDR1 and CDR2 from the germline V gene are MNHEY and SMNVEV (reference sequence). CDR3 residues: CASRHFGHF. The CDR3 nucleotides are TGTGCCAGCCGACACTTCGGGCATTTT.

This clone has only a few counts. The chain uses TRBV7-8 and TRBJ2-3; 11 bases match TRBD2. CDR3 size: 22 residues. V shed 3 bases, J shed 2 bases, and the junction held 22 bases outside the gene matches. Germline CDR1 is SGHVS and CDR2 is FQNEAQ. The CDR3 reads CASSLKWSGLAVSLKATDTQYF. The CDR3 nucleotides read TGTGCCAGCAGCTTGAAGTGGTCGGGACTAGCGGTATCCTTGAAGGCCACAGATACGCAGTATTTT.

The chain recombines TRBV11-2 with TRBJ1-2; possible D gene TRBD1, 5 bases. Germline V lookup: CDR1 SGHAT, CDR2 FQNNGV. This CDR3 region has 15 residues. V lost 4 bases, J lost 6 bases, and 18 bases lay in between. CDR3 bases: TGTGCCAGCAGCTATTCGATGCAGGGTGGGGATGGCTACACCTTC. Amino acid sequence: CASSYSMQGGDGYTF.

The V gene is TRBV7-9, the J gene TRBJ1-1; no firm D call. This CDR3 region has 15 residues. Trimming took 1 base from V and 0 from J, leaving 9 bases between them. Germline lookup yields CDR1 SEHNR and CDR2 FQNEAQ (reference sequence). The CDR3 region is CASSLDQIMNTEAFF. The DNA for the CDR3 is TGTGCCAGCAGCTTAGACCAGATTATGAACACTGAAGCTTTCTTT.

The rearrangement links TRBV4-1 to TRBJ1-6, with 10 positions matching TRBD1. Germline loops: CDR1 MGHRA, CDR2 YSYEKL. The CDR3 contains 20 residues. The V and J ends lost 0 bases and 7 bases, in that order; junction bases with no gene match: 15. The CDR3, as DNA: TGCGCCAGCAGCCAAGATCCCGGGACAGGGGCACTTGTTACCAATTCACCCCTCCACTTT. This translates into CASSQDPGTGALVTNSPLHF.

The chain has TRBV5-1 and TRBJ2-7; possible D gene TRBD1, 5 bases. Trimming cost V 0 bases and J 2 bases, with 15 bases left between them. This CDR3 contains 16 residues. CDR1 is SGHRS, CDR2 YFSETQ, per germline. The CDR3 DNA follows: TGCGCCAGCAGCTTGGCCTTAGTGGACACTACCTACGAGCAGTACTTC. Amino acids: CASSLALVDTTYEQYF.

The chain couples TRBV30 to TRBJ1-1; 7 bases align to TRBD1. The CDR3 consists of 14 residues. V lost 2 bases and J lost 1; bases outside the gene matches: 4. The germline V gene has CDR1 GTSNPN and CDR2 SVGIG (reference sequence). The CDR3 nucleotides read TGTGCCTGGAGTCGGGACAGTAAGAACACTGAAGCTTTCTTT. This translates into CAWSRDSKNTEAFF.

The V gene is TRBV9, the J gene TRBJ2-3, with 8 bases identical to TRBD2. This CDR3 is 13 amino acids long. Germline V lookup: CDR1 SGDLS, CDR2 YYNGEE. This chain's CDR3 is CASGGRRTDTQYF. In nucleotides, the CDR3 is TGTGCTTCGGGGGGGCGTCGTACAGATACGCAGTATTTT.

The chain has TRBV30 and TRBJ1-2, with unresolved D. CDR3 length equals 15 residues. Germline lookup yields CDR1 GTSNPN and CDR2 SVGIG (reference sequence). V was trimmed by 8 bases and J by 3 bases, leaving 22 bases between them. The CDR3 loop reads CALGRQTYFDYGYTF. The CDR3 DNA follows: TGTGCCCTGGGCCGCCAAACCTATTTCGACTATGGCTACACCTTC.

A few counts support this clone. The chain couples TRBV30 to TRBJ2-5, with a tentative D call TRBD1 (6 bases). CDR3 length equals 18 residues. Germline CDR1 is GTSNPN and CDR2 is SVGIG (reference sequence). The V and J ends lost 0 bases and 5 bases respectively, with 25 bases between them. The CDR3 reads CAWSVRKTGKPWGETQYF. Here the CDR3 DNA reads TGTGCCTGGAGTGTACGGAAGACAGGAAAACCTTGGGGGGAGACCCAGTACTTC.

The sample holds a few counts of this clone. CDR3 residues: CASSVDDRDLTGELFF. The CDR3 DNA follows: TGTGCCAGCAGCGTAGATGACAGGGACCTAACCGGGGAGCTGTTTTTT. The rearrangement links TRBV9 to TRBJ2-2, with TRBD1 matching 7 bases. Germline V gene sequence: CDR1 SGDLS, CDR2 YYNGEE. The trim removed 0 bases at V and 5 bases at J, leaving 7 bases unmatched. CDR3 size: 16 residues.

The chain combines TRBV5-8 with TRBJ2-1; tentatively, D is TRBD1 or TRBD2 (5 bases each). Germline loops: CDR1 SGHTS, CDR2 YDEGEE. Trimming removed 1 base at V and 9 bases at J, with 23 bases between. This CDR3 spans 17 amino acids. CDR3 DNA sequence: TGTGCCAGCAGCTTGTTTTACTCGCGCCGGGGCACGGGTGAGCAGTTCTTC. Its translation: CASSLFYSRRGTGEQFF.

The chain carries TRBV6-1 and TRBJ2-5, with 8 bases aligning to TRBD2. This CDR3 spans 13 amino acids. CDR1 is MNHNS and CDR2 is SASEGT in the germline V gene. J was trimmed by 5 bases and V by 8 bases; bases with no gene match: 7. Written as DNA, the CDR3 is TGTGCCAGCTCGGGGGGGCTCTGGGAGACCCAGTACTTC. Its protein is CASSGGLWETQYF.